This entry lists 20 T cell receptor beta chains sequenced from one sample in a study of T cell responses to AZD1222 COVID-19 vaccine. Clones were sequenced by immunoSEQ multiplex PCR, and TCRdb holds only the in-frame ones, with some missing. The data show over 110,000 clones, more than 85% seen once. The input for sequencing was peripheral blood, taken on day 0 of AZD1222 vaccination. These TCRs come from an adult in good health.

This chain connects TRBV7-8 to TRBJ2-5; 8 bases align to TRBD2. V gave up 5 bases and J gave up 7 bases; unmatched junction bases: 9. The CDR3 has 14 amino acids. Germline CDR1 SGHVS, CDR2 FQNEAQ. CDR3 in amino acids: CASSASPGGGTQYF. The CDR3, as DNA: TGTGCCAGCAGCGCTAGTCCCGGGGGGGGGACCCAGTACTTC.

The chain uses TRBV3-1 (or the pseudogene TRBV3-2) and TRBJ1-2, with 8 bases lining up with TRBD1. Losses at the gene ends were 5 bases for V and 8 bases for J; bases not matched to a gene: 13. Germline lookup yields CDR1 LGHDT and CDR2 YNNKEL (reference sequence). The CDR3 extends over 15 amino acids. This CDR3 reads CASSISDRVVGGYTF. CDR3 nucleotides: TGTGCCAGCAGCATTTCGGACAGGGTGGTAGGAGGCTACACCTTC.

This clone was observed once. The DNA for the CDR3 is TGTGCCAGCAGTGACGTGGTGCTAGCGGGAGTTCCAGATACGCAGTATTTT. It codes for CASSDVVLAGVPDTQYF. The chain combines TRBV2 with TRBJ2-3; 10 bases are shared with TRBD2. J gave up 4 bases and V 3 bases, and 10 bases lay outside the gene matches. The CDR3 contains 17 residues. Looked up from germline, CDR1 is SNHLY and CDR2 is FYNNEI.

The rearrangement joins TRBV7-2 to TRBJ2-5; D gene unclear. Germline V gene data show CDR1 as SGHTA and CDR2 as FQGNSA. There are 13 residues in the CDR3. Trimming removed 4 bases from V and 0 bases from J, with 6 bases in between. The CDR3 here is CASSSSYQETQYF. In DNA, the CDR3 is TGTGCCAGCAGCTCGTCGTACCAAGAGACCCAGTACTTC.

The genes are TRBV5-1 and TRBJ2-7; TRBD2 matches at 10 bases. This CDR3 comprises 14 residues. Germline loops: CDR1 SGHRS, CDR2 YFSETQ. With 2 bases clipped from V and 6 bases from J, the junction kept 5 bases outside the gene matches. The CDR3 sequence: CASSLAGGPVEQYF. The DNA for the CDR3 is TGCGCCAGCAGCTTAGCGGGGGGGCCGGTCGAGCAGTACTTC.

The J gene is TRBJ2-1, the V gene TRBV4-2; the D gene is possibly TRBD2 (5 bases). The CDR3 length is 15 residues. The V gene lost 0 bases and the J gene lost 8 bases, with 14 bases spanning the gap. The V gene's germline CDR1 is LGHNA and CDR2 YNFKEQ. CDR3 protein: CASSQDLSGSYEQFF. DNA of the CDR3: TGTGCCAGCAGCCAAGATCTTTCGGGAAGCTATGAGCAGTTCTTC.

This chain joins TRBV7-9 and TRBJ2-1, with 10 bases matching TRBD2. The CDR3 contains 19 residues. From germline, CDR1 is SEHNR and CDR2 FQNEAQ (reference sequence). V was pared by 1 base and J by 0 bases, with 9 bases of the junction left unmatched. This CDR3 is CASSLGVAGGQTSYNEQFF. The CDR3 coding sequence is TGTGCCAGCAGCTTAGGGGTAGCGGGGGGTCAAACCTCCTACAATGAGCAGTTCTTC.

The rearrangement links TRBV19 to TRBJ2-1, with TRBD2 matching 14 bases. The trim removed 4 bases at V and 7 bases at J, leaving 12 bases unmatched. The CDR3 spans 18 residues. CDR1 is LNHDA and CDR2 is SQIVND in the germline V gene (reference sequence). This CDR3 is CASSTLGGGLAGVNEQFF. Here the CDR3 DNA reads TGTGCCAGTAGTACCCTAGGGGGGGGACTAGCGGGAGTGAATGAGCAGTTCTTC. Supplemented by reference TRBV19 and TRBJ2-1, the full variable domain reads DGGITQSPKYLFRKEGQNVTLSCEQNLNHDAMYWYRQDPGQGLRLIYYSQIVNDFQKGDIAEGYSVSREKKESFPLTVTSAQKNPTAFYLCASSTLGGGLAGVNEQFFGPGTRLTVL.

The chain carries TRBV2 and TRBJ1-1; possible D gene TRBD1, 5 bases. Germline values: CDR1 SNHLY, CDR2 FYNNEI. The CDR3 runs 13 residues. The V end was cut by 6 bases, the J end by 5 bases, with 13 bases between. The CDR3 DNA reads TGTGCCAGCAGGGTCAGGGAGGGAACTGAAGCTTTCTTT. The encoded protein is CASRVREGTEAFF.

The V gene is TRBV19, the J gene TRBJ2-2, with D perhaps matching TRBD1 (6 bases). This CDR3 is 14 amino acids long. V lost 4 bases, J lost 7 bases, and 13 bases lay in between. Per germline, CDR1 LNHDA and CDR2 SQIVND (reference sequence). The CDR3 sequence: CASSRLQGNGELFF. The CDR3 DNA is TGTGCCAGTAGTAGGCTACAGGGAAACGGGGAGCTGTTTTTT.

The rearrangement links TRBV25-1 to TRBJ2-7, with D perhaps matching TRBD2 (6 bases). Trimming took off 0 bases at V and 3 bases at J, with 15 bases between the two ends. The germline V gene has CDR1 MGHDK and CDR2 SYGVNS. CDR3 length: 16 residues. The CDR3 spells CASSEYLYRGLYEQYF. In nucleotides, the CDR3 is TGTGCCAGCAGTGAATACCTCTACCGGGGACTCTACGAGCAGTACTTC.

The V gene is TRBV5-5, the J gene TRBJ1-3; TRBD1 is a possible D gene (6 bases). With 4 bases removed from V and 0 bases from J, the gap between germline ends came to 14 bases. This CDR3 region has 16 residues. Germline V CDR1 and CDR2: SGHKS, YYEKEE (reference sequence). The CDR3 sequence is CASSRSTGLSGNTIYF. As DNA, the CDR3 is TGTGCCAGCAGCAGATCGACAGGTCTCTCTGGAAACACCATATATTTT.

This clone was recorded once. The chain combines TRBV10-3 with TRBJ1-6; D is undetermined. The CDR3 runs 15 residues. With 4 bases removed from V and 0 bases from J, the gap between germline ends came to 7 bases. Germline values: CDR1 ENHRY, CDR2 SYGVKD. The CDR3 is CAISGDGSYNSPLHF. Here the CDR3 DNA reads TGTGCCATCAGTGGGGATGGCTCCTATAATTCACCCCTCCACTTT.

The gene calls are TRBV25-1 and TRBJ1-3; D unresolved. The CDR3 covers 12 residues. From germline, CDR1 is MGHDK and CDR2 SYGVNS. Trimming took 6 bases from V and 3 from J, leaving 6 bases between them. CDR3 protein: CASRGYGNTIYF. The CDR3 nucleotides read TGTGCCAGCAGGGGGTATGGAAACACCATATATTTT. Looking up the rest from reference TRBV25-1 and TRBJ1-3 gives the full variable domain: EADIYQTPRYLVIGTGKKITLECSQTMGHDKMYWYQQDPGMELHLIHYSYGVNSTEKGDLSSESTVSRIRTEHFPLTLESARPSHTSQYLCASRGYGNTIYFGEGSWLTVV.

The J gene is TRBJ1-2, the V gene TRBV6-2 or TRBV6-3, with no clear D. The CDR3 length is 15 residues. Trimming cost V 6 bases and J 5 bases, with 19 bases left between them. Germline V gene sequence: CDR1 MNHEY, CDR2 SVGEGT. The CDR3, as DNA: TGTGCCAGCAGCCCAGACGGAATTACGGAATATGGCTACACCTTC. It yields the protein CASSPDGITEYGYTF.

This clone was picked up a small number of times. The chain links TRBV11-2 to TRBJ2-7; the D gene is possibly TRBD2 (5 bases). V lost 5 bases and J lost 0, with 8 bases in between. Germline-derived CDR1 and CDR2 are SGHAT and FQNNGV. This CDR3 has 13 amino acids. The CDR3 nucleotides are TGTGCCAGCAGCCTTAGCGACTCCTACGAGCAGTACTTC. Protein sequence: CASSLSDSYEQYF.

The chain couples TRBV19 to TRBJ1-5, with D maybe TRBD1 (5 bases). V was shortened by 6 bases and J by 7 bases, with 13 bases between the two germline ends. The germline V gene encodes CDR1 LNHDA and CDR2 SQIVND (reference sequence). The CDR3 is 13 amino acids. CDR3 in DNA: TGTGCCAGTAGGACAGACCGGTTGCAGCCCCAGCATTTT. This gives the protein CASRTDRLQPQHF.

The CDR3 DNA reads TGTGCCAGCAGCTTCGAGACAGGCGGTTTTTCACCCCTCCACTTT. Translation gives CASSFETGGFSPLHF. This chain uses TRBV7-8 with TRBJ1-6, with D possibly being TRBD1 (6 bases). The germline V and J ends were trimmed by 3 bases and 9 bases, with 15 bases remaining between them. The CDR3 is made up of 15 amino acids. The germline CDR1 and CDR2 sequences are SGHVS and FQNEAQ.

The chain couples TRBV12-3 or TRBV12-4 to TRBJ2-1; no clear D. The CDR3 covers 12 residues. V lost 3 bases and J 2 bases, leaving 2 bases between the germline ends. This CDR3 is CASSLPYNEQFF. The CDR3 DNA is TGTGCCAGCAGTTTGCCCTACAATGAGCAGTTCTTC.

The DNA for the CDR3 is TGTGCCAGCAGCTTGGCCGGCCTTGGGGACACTGAAGCTTTCTTT. It specifies CASSLAGLGDTEAFF. The chain links TRBV5-4 to TRBJ1-1, with D unclear. Trimming shortened V by 0 bases and J by 3 bases, and 12 bases separated the two germline ends. Looked up from germline, CDR1 is SGHNT and CDR2 is YYREEE (reference sequence). The CDR3 consists of 15 residues.